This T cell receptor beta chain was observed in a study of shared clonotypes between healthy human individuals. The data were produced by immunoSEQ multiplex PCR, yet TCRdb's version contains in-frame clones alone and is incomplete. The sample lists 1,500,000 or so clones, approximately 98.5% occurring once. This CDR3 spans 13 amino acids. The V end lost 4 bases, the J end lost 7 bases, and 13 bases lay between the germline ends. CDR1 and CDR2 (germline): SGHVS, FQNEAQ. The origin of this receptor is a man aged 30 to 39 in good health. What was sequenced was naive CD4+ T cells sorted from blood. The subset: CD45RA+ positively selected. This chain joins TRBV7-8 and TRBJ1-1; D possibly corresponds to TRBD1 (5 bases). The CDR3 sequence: CASSSAGRLEAFF. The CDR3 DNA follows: TGTGCCAGCAGCTCCGCGGGACGGCTTGAAGCTTTCTTT.